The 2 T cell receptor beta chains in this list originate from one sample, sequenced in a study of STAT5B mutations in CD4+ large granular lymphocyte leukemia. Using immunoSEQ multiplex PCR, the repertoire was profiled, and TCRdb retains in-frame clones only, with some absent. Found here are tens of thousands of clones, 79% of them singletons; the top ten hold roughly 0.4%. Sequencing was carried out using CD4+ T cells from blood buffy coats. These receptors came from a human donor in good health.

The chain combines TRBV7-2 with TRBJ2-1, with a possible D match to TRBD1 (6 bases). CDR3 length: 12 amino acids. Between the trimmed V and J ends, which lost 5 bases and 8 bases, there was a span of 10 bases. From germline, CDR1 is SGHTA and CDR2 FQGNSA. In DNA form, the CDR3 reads TGTGCCAGCAGCGAACAGGGATATGAGCAGTTCTTC. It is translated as CASSEQGYEQFF. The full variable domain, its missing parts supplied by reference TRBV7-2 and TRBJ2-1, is GAGVSQSPSNKVTEKGKDVELRCDPISGHTALYWYRQSLGQGLEFLIYFQGNSAPDKSGLPSDRFSAERTGGSVSTLTIQRTQQEDSAVYLCASSEQGYEQFFGPGTRLTVL.

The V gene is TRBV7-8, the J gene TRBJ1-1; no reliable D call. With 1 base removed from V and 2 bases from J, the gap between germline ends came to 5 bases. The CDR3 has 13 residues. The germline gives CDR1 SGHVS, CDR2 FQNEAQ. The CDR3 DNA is TGTGCCAGCAGCTTAGGGGCAAACACTGAAGCTTTCTTT. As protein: CASSLGANTEAFF.